This TCR beta chain came from a study of T cell responses to AZD1222 COVID-19 vaccine. General observations from the study: Most donors were white British and more were female, and clonal diversity was possibly underestimated.

Assay: immunoSEQ multiplex PCR; the TCRdb copy retains only in-frame clones and omits some. The sample has 100,000 to 150,000 clones; around 87% are singletons. The V end lost 6 bases, the J end lost 8 bases, and 10 bases lay between the germline ends. The CDR3 contains 10 residues. Germline assignment: CDR1 DFQATT and CDR2 SNEGSKA (reference sequence). Points on this clone: Its antigen is still unknown.

This clonotype originated in an adult in good health. The gene calls are TRBV20-1 and TRBJ1-2, with D hard to call. Sequenced here: peripheral blood, sampled on day 0 of AZD1222 vaccination. Here the CDR3 DNA reads TGCAGTGCCCACGTTGGAGGCTACACCTTC. Translation: CSAHVGGYTF.